A selection of T cell receptor beta chains follows, all from one sample in a study of cytomegalovirus exposure and HLA in healthy donors. Profiling relied on immunoSEQ multiplex PCR, and the TCRdb table lists in-frame clones only, not all of them. The data contain 150,000 or so clones, roughly 79% of them seen just once; the ten biggest clones take up approximately 4.4%. Input material: PBMCs. The source of these receptors is a woman aged 18-30 years in good health and CMV-seropositive. The CDR3 runs from the conserved cysteine through the conserved F or W. The order of the fields is J gene, V gene, D gene, clone size, CDR3 length, CDR3 DNA, CDR3 protein. D genes are given only for firm matches. The size entry is marked missing in some rows and otherwise reads once, few, many or a size class.

j_gene: TRBJ1-4
v_gene: TRBV11-2
d_gene: TRBD1
abundance: NA
len: 15
CDR3nt: TGTGCCAGCAGACAAACCGGGACAGGGGCTGAAAAACTGTTTTTT
CDR3aa: CASRQTGTGAEKLFF

j_gene: TRBJ2-5
v_gene: TRBV6-4
d_gene: NA
abundance: NA
len: 14
CDR3nt: TGTGCCAGCAGTGACTCACTTGATCAAGAGACCCAGTACTTC
CDR3aa: CASSDSLDQETQYF

j_gene: TRBJ1-1
v_gene: TRBV6-1
d_gene: NA
abundance: once
len: 13
CDR3nt: TGTGCCAGCAGCGTCCAAAGGGGTAGTGAAGCTTTCTTT
CDR3aa: CASSVQRGSEAFF

j_gene: TRBJ1-6
v_gene: TRBV6-5
d_gene: NA
abundance: once
len: 13
CDR3nt: TGTGCCAGCACCCCGGGACTGGATTCACCCCTCCACTTT
CDR3aa: CASTPGLDSPLHF

j_gene: TRBJ2-7
v_gene: TRBV28
d_gene: NA
abundance: NA
len: 18
CDR3nt: TGTGCCAGCATTAAAAGGTTACAGGCCCCTCGTGTTCGCTACGAGCAGTACTTC
CDR3aa: CASIKRLQAPRVRYEQYF

j_gene: TRBJ2-3
v_gene: TRBV5-1
d_gene: NA
abundance: NA
len: 18
CDR3nt: TGCGCCAGCAGCCCCCGTGGGGGGGGCAACTATGGCACAGATACGCAGTATTTT
CDR3aa: CASSPRGGGNYGTDTQYF

j_gene: TRBJ1-5
v_gene: TRBV11-2
d_gene: NA
abundance: once
len: 17
CDR3nt: TGTGCCAGCAGCTTGGGGAGATGGTCAGCGGGAAATCAGCCCCAGCATTTT
CDR3aa: CASSLGRWSAGNQPQHF

j_gene: TRBJ2-3
v_gene: TRBV9
d_gene: TRBD2
abundance: once
len: 16
CDR3nt: TGTGCCAGCAGCGTTCTAGCGGGGGAGAGCACAGATACGCAGTATTTT
CDR3aa: CASSVLAGESTDTQYF

j_gene: TRBJ2-2
v_gene: TRBV9
d_gene: NA
abundance: NA
len: 14
CDR3nt: TGTGCCAGCAGCGTAAGGCCCCCTCCCGGGGAGCCGTTTTTT
CDR3aa: CASSVRPPPGEPFF

j_gene: TRBJ1-4
v_gene: TRBV6-1
d_gene: NA
abundance: few
len: 16
CDR3nt: TGTGCCAGCAGTGAAGAGCGTGTTCTACGAAATGAGGAACTGTTTTTT
CDR3aa: CASSEERVLRNEELFF

j_gene: TRBJ2-5
v_gene: TRBV5-4
d_gene: NA
abundance: NA
len: 13
CDR3nt: TGTGCCAGCAGCCCGGGGGAAAGGGAGACCCAGTACTTC
CDR3aa: CASSPGERETQYF

j_gene: TRBJ1-2
v_gene: TRBV6-5
d_gene: NA
abundance: NA
len: 14
CDR3nt: TGTGCCAGTAAACAAGCAGGGGCCGGCTATGGCTACACCTTC
CDR3aa: CASKQAGAGYGYTF

j_gene: TRBJ1-5
v_gene: TRBV6-1
d_gene: TRBD1
abundance: NA
len: 14
CDR3nt: TGTGCCAGCAGTCCTGACAGGGCTAGTCAGCCCCAGCATTTT
CDR3aa: CASSPDRASQPQHF

j_gene: TRBJ2-7
v_gene: TRBV5-1
d_gene: TRBD1
abundance: NA
len: 16
CDR3nt: TGCGCCAGCAGCCCCCAACCGGGACAGGCCTCCTACGAGCAGTACTTC
CDR3aa: CASSPQPGQASYEQYF

j_gene: TRBJ1-2
v_gene: TRBV28
d_gene: NA
abundance: NA
len: 15
CDR3nt: TGTGCCAGCACTACTGGGGGGGGGACTAACTATGGCTACACCTTC
CDR3aa: CASTTGGGTNYGYTF

j_gene: TRBJ2-3
v_gene: TRBV18
d_gene: NA
abundance: NA
len: 11
CDR3nt: TGTGCCAGCCCCAGGGGTGATACGCAGTATTTT
CDR3aa: CASPRGDTQYF

j_gene: TRBJ1-5
v_gene: TRBV19
d_gene: NA
abundance: few
len: 14
CDR3nt: TGTGCCAGTAGATACCGCGGAGGTGGTCAGCCCCAGCATTTT
CDR3aa: CASRYRGGGQPQHF

j_gene: TRBJ1-1
v_gene: TRBV4-3
d_gene: NA
abundance: once
len: 13
CDR3nt: TGCGCCAGCAGCCACAACAGGGTTACTGAAGCTTTCTTT
CDR3aa: CASSHNRVTEAFF

j_gene: TRBJ2-6
v_gene: TRBV5-4
d_gene: NA
abundance: few
len: 15
CDR3nt: TGTGCCAGCAGCCAAGGCGGCTCTGGGGCCAACGTCCTGACTTTC
CDR3aa: CASSQGGSGANVLTF

j_gene: TRBJ1-6
v_gene: TRBV15
d_gene: NA
abundance: once
len: 17
CDR3nt: TGTGCCACCAGCAGAGATTATAGGACAAATCTTCGCTCACCCCTCCACTTT
CDR3aa: CATSRDYRTNLRSPLHF

j_gene: TRBJ2-1
v_gene: TRBV29-1
d_gene: TRBD1
abundance: few
len: 12
CDR3nt: TGCAGCGTTGCCACAGGGGGCGATGAGCAGTTCTTC
CDR3aa: CSVATGGDEQFF

j_gene: TRBJ1-5
v_gene: TRBV25-1
d_gene: NA
abundance: NA
len: 15
CDR3nt: TGTGCCAGCAGTGAATACGGAGGAATCAATCAGCCCCAGCATTTT
CDR3aa: CASSEYGGINQPQHF

j_gene: TRBJ2-2
v_gene: TRBV29-1
d_gene: NA
abundance: once
len: 13
CDR3nt: TGCAGCGTTGACAGCAGGGCCCCCGGGGAGCTGTTTTTT
CDR3aa: CSVDSRAPGELFF

j_gene: TRBJ1-4
v_gene: TRBV25-1
d_gene: NA
abundance: NA
len: 16
CDR3nt: TGTGCCAGCAGTGAAGACACGGACACAACTAATGAAAAACTGTTTTTT
CDR3aa: CASSEDTDTTNEKLFF

j_gene: TRBJ2-5
v_gene: TRBV4-2
d_gene: TRBD2
abundance: NA
len: 18
CDR3nt: TGTGCCAGCAGCCAAGATCTTTCGGGTAGCGGGGGGCAAGAGACCCAGTACTTC
CDR3aa: CASSQDLSGSGGQETQYF

j_gene: TRBJ1-6
v_gene: TRBV7-4
d_gene: NA
abundance: NA
len: 14
CDR3nt: TGTGCCAGCGGCCGCGAGCGGAAAAATTCACCCCTCCACTTT
CDR3aa: CASGRERKNSPLHF

j_gene: TRBJ1-2
v_gene: TRBV5-1
d_gene: TRBD1
abundance: once
len: 15
CDR3nt: TGCGCCAGCAGACCGCGACAGGGGCTCAACTATGGCTACACCTTC
CDR3aa: CASRPRQGLNYGYTF

j_gene: TRBJ2-3
v_gene: TRBV11-2
d_gene: TRBD2
abundance: NA
len: 15
CDR3nt: TGTGCCAGCAGCCGCAGCGGGGGGGCTTGGGATACGCAGTATTTT
CDR3aa: CASSRSGGAWDTQYF

j_gene: TRBJ1-6
v_gene: TRBV7-3
d_gene: TRBD1
abundance: NA
len: 15
CDR3nt: TGTGCCAGCAGCATGTCGGGACAGGGGAATTCACCCCTCCACTTT
CDR3aa: CASSMSGQGNSPLHF

j_gene: TRBJ1-2
v_gene: TRBV10-3
d_gene: TRBD1
abundance: NA
len: 12
CDR3nt: TGTGCCATCGGGGGCCAGGGGGATGGCTACACCTTC
CDR3aa: CAIGGQGDGYTF

j_gene: TRBJ1-5
v_gene: TRBV5-1
d_gene: NA
abundance: NA
len: 15
CDR3nt: TGCGCCAGCATAGGGGGAAACTATAGCAATCAGCCCCAGCATTTT
CDR3aa: CASIGGNYSNQPQHF

j_gene: TRBJ1-2
v_gene: TRBV4-3
d_gene: NA
abundance: NA
len: 16
CDR3nt: TGCGCCAGCAGCCAAGATCGTACGGGATGGAACTATGGCTACACCTTC
CDR3aa: CASSQDRTGWNYGYTF

j_gene: TRBJ2-7
v_gene: TRBV28
d_gene: NA
abundance: NA
len: 13
CDR3nt: TGTGCCAGCAGTTTTCCAGGGGCTTACGAGCAGTACTTC
CDR3aa: CASSFPGAYEQYF

j_gene: TRBJ2-7
v_gene: TRBV6-1
d_gene: TRBD1
abundance: NA
len: 14
CDR3nt: TGTGCCAGCAGTGCCTTGGGACAGGCCTACGAGCAGTACTTC
CDR3aa: CASSALGQAYEQYF

j_gene: TRBJ1-5
v_gene: TRBV19
d_gene: NA
abundance: NA
len: 16
CDR3nt: TGTGCCAGTAGTTTCCGACAGCAACATAGCAATCAGCCCCAGCATTTT
CDR3aa: CASSFRQQHSNQPQHF

j_gene: TRBJ2-7
v_gene: TRBV10-3
d_gene: NA
abundance: NA
len: 12
CDR3nt: TGTGCCATCAGTGATTCGGTTTACGAGCAGTACTTC
CDR3aa: CAISDSVYEQYF

j_gene: TRBJ1-2
v_gene: TRBV7-9
d_gene: TRBD1
abundance: once
len: 15
CDR3nt: TGTGCCAGCAGCATGGGACAGGGGTTTAGCTATGGCTACACCTTC
CDR3aa: CASSMGQGFSYGYTF

j_gene: TRBJ2-7
v_gene: TRBV15
d_gene: NA
abundance: NA
len: 13
CDR3nt: TGTGCCACCAGCAGAGATCAGGGCGGCGAGCAGTACTTC
CDR3aa: CATSRDQGGEQYF

j_gene: TRBJ1-4
v_gene: TRBV27
d_gene: NA
abundance: NA
len: 14
CDR3nt: TGTGCCAGCAGGCAGGGTCGGCTTAATGAAAAACTGTTTTTT
CDR3aa: CASRQGRLNEKLFF

j_gene: TRBJ2-5
v_gene: TRBV19
d_gene: NA
abundance: few
len: 13
CDR3nt: TGTGCCAGTAGTTCTAGGGGCGAGGAGACCCAGTACTTC
CDR3aa: CASSSRGEETQYF

j_gene: TRBJ2-5
v_gene: TRBV28
d_gene: NA
abundance: NA
len: 13
CDR3nt: TGTGCCAGCATCCGGGTTTTGGGGCAGGAGCAGTACTTC
CDR3aa: CASIRVLGQEQYF

j_gene: TRBJ2-7
v_gene: TRBV4-1
d_gene: NA
abundance: once
len: 13
CDR3nt: TGCGCCAGCAGCCAGATCCCCCCAGTTCCGCAGTACTTC
CDR3aa: CASSQIPPVPQYF

j_gene: TRBJ2-7
v_gene: TRBV5-1
d_gene: TRBD2
abundance: NA
len: 15
CDR3nt: TGCGCCAGCAGCTTGACTAGCGGGGGCTCCTACGAGCAGTACTTC
CDR3aa: CASSLTSGGSYEQYF

j_gene: TRBJ1-1
v_gene: TRBV6-4
d_gene: NA
abundance: NA
len: 11
CDR3nt: TGTGCCAGCAGAAAGGGGACTGAAGCTTTCTTT
CDR3aa: CASRKGTEAFF

j_gene: TRBJ2-5
v_gene: TRBV6-1
d_gene: NA
abundance: NA
len: 12
CDR3nt: TGTGCCAGCAGGGCCTTGAGGGAGACCCAGTACTTC
CDR3aa: CASRALRETQYF

j_gene: TRBJ1-4
v_gene: TRBV28
d_gene: TRBD1
abundance: NA
len: 15
CDR3nt: TGTGCCAGCAGTCCGCCTACAGGGGAGAAGCAAAAACTGTTTTTT
CDR3aa: CASSPPTGEKQKLFF

j_gene: TRBJ2-7
v_gene: TRBV4-3
d_gene: TRBD1
abundance: NA
len: 14
CDR3nt: TGCGCCAGCAGCCCGACAGGGGCGGGCTACGAGCAGTACTTC
CDR3aa: CASSPTGAGYEQYF

j_gene: TRBJ1-5
v_gene: TRBV19
d_gene: NA
abundance: NA
len: 12
CDR3nt: TGTGCCAGTAACAGGCGCAATCAGCCCCAGCATTTT
CDR3aa: CASNRRNQPQHF